This T cell receptor (beta chain) was captured by sequencing in a study of chemoradiotherapy in HPV16-positive cancers (dated by TCRdb to about 2022). Some background on the complete study: Functional T-cell assays on cells from a couple of HPV16-positive patients defined candidate HPV-specific T-cell clones and common TCR motifs. The candidate HPV-specific TCRs and motifs were then tracked in TCR repertoires from under 100 patients with HPV-related cancers. Whether T-cell immunity against the HPV oncoproteins E6 and E7 changes during chemoradiotherapy and whether survival is affected by this immunity were examined in the study. The full study reports these points: In HPV16-positive patients, expansion of HPV-responsive T cells during chemoradiotherapy was associated with improved recurrence-free survival. Expansion of candidate HPV-specific clones and E7-related TCR motifs was observed in the tumor microenvironment during treatment, whereas no such expansion was observed for non-HPV-specific T cells. The survival association was reported for HPV16-positive patients, and the functional definition of HPV-specific T cells was derived from only two HPV16-positive patients.

According to the germline V gene, CDR1 reads MGHRA and CDR2 reads YSYEKL. Including cysteine and phenylalanine, the CDR3 has 15 amino acids. Only the CDR3 DNA is retained, 45 bases long and in frame from the first base. Trimming takes 4 bases off V and 2 bases off J; junction bases not matched to a gene: 2. The receptor library was made with the immunoSEQ multiplex PCR assay. TCRdb provides this immuneACCESS table in a form limited to in-frame rearrangements. Some clones are lacking; in checked studies, under half of them reflect an unresolved V gene, and why the rest are absent is not known. In all, the sample holds fewer than 20,000 clones, and approximately 91% of those were seen once. The ten largest clones add up to around 14% of the sample. In its sample, this clone was seen once. Its antigen has not been determined. Base qualities are not at hand, and no much larger clone is one base apart. Repertoires were sampled repeatedly over the course of chemoradiotherapy, so clonal expansion could be followed in the tumor microenvironment.

The receptor's source is a human donor with HPV-associated anogenital cancer. Recombination linked TRBV4-1 to TRBJ2-6; TRBD1 fits 7 bases in the junction. The sequencing used blood, collected from a patient who underwent chemoradiotherapy. The CDR3 protein: CASSLTGAGANVLTF. The DNA is TGCGCCAGCAGCCTTACAGGGGCTGGGGCCAACGTCCTGACTTTC.